Sequencing of this T cell receptor (beta chain) was carried out in a study of blood T cells in healthy people across ages (dated by TCRdb to about 2015). The study in broad terms: In model experiments, roughly one uniquely barcoded TCR beta cDNA molecule per two T cells was captured by template switching. The study measured age-related changes in TCR beta repertoire diversity using deep sequencing normalized with unique cDNA molecular identifiers. Donors were grouped into four age groups: young (average 16 years), middle-aged (39), aged (approximately 67) and long-lived (just over 80). To avoid experimental bias, donors of different ages were spread randomly across the sequencing lanes. The study analyzed two additional independent replicas of 1 million unique cDNA reads from the same blood draw for two donors, one aged 18 to 29 and one aged 80 or older. Overall results and qualifications from the work: Estimates of total diversity from one million sequenced T cells were regarded as lower bounds and underestimates. Compared with the aged group, the long-lived group had more naive CD4+ T cells, fewer expanded clones and increased TCR diversity, suggesting age selection. Because profiling used bulk unsorted PBMCs, naive and antigen-experienced compartments could not be compared conclusively. Observed TCR beta diversity per million T cells fell roughly linearly with age, and a significant reduction was already apparent by age about 38. The CMV infection status of donors was not known, potentially confounding age-related changes in expanded clonotypes. There was a strong correlation between observed TCR beta diversity and the percentage of naive T cells measured by flow cytometry.

This clonotype was seen only a few times. The clone's antigen remains unknown. Per-base qualities were not stored, and no clone one base away is much larger. Trimming at the junction amounts to 6 bases on V and 0 bases on J, and the germline ends lie 17 bases apart. CDR1 is given as SNHLY and CDR2 as FYNNEI, both from the germline V gene. The CDR3 sequence holds 16 residues, the cysteine and phenylalanine included. Of the read, only the CDR3 DNA is kept; its 48 bases are in frame from base 1. Donors were about 36 systemically healthy Caucasian individuals from Russia aged about 6 to 100 years. Roughly 9 milliliters of peripheral blood were drawn from each donor into EDTA-treated Vacutainer tubes. Ficoll-Paque density-gradient centrifugation was used to isolate PBMCs, with at least 6.5 million per sample. Trizol reagent was used to extract total RNA from PBMCs, with at least 6 micrograms per sample. The percentages of naive CD45RAhigh/CD27high T cells were determined by flow cytometry on a PBMC aliquot from every donor.

Libraries were made using 5' RACE. Reads for this sample came from an Illumina HiSeq 2500. A second about 7 to 12 cycle PCR used a sample-barcoded 5' primer and a J-beta primer mix. Each TCR beta cDNA molecule received a unique molecular identifier from a template-switch 5' adaptor carrying 12 random nucleotides. Each sample yielded at least 3 million CDR3-containing paired-end reads. First-strand cDNA was synthesized from all RNA with the Mint cDNA synthesis kit, primed by a TRBC-specific oligonucleotide. Following uracil-DNA glycosylase treatment, all cDNA underwent a first 18-cycle PCR with the universal primers M1SS and BC2_uni_R. In the original analysis: Normalization of each sample was performed by random selection of 1 million high-quality reads, each carrying a distinct molecular identifier. Instead of being binned into consensus sequences, reads that shared molecular identifiers were thrown out. MiTCR, with a Q25 quality threshold and the strictest error-elimination algorithm, was used for CDR3 identification, clonotype clustering and error correction. A nonparametric unseen species model using Euler transformation provided a lower-bound estimate of total TCR beta diversity. TCRdb reworked the public reads: Q25 trimming with fastp, MiXCR clone assembly, productive beta chains retained. Every distinct CDR3 protein forms one entry, paired with its most common genes and DNA. The V and J calls reflect TCRdb's pipeline rather than the authors' work. Here the sample has 730,000 or so distinct CDR3 sequences; approximately 40% occur a single time. The leading ten clones occupy around 32% of the sample.

The rearrangement joined TRBV2 to TRBJ2-5; the D gene assignment is perhaps TRBD1 or TRBD2, with each matching 5 bases. This receptor was identified in an elderly man in good health. The sequencing sample was made of blood. The base sequence is TGTGCCAGCAGATCCCGGGACCCCATAGACCAAGAGACCCAGTACTTC. It codes for CASRSRDPIDQETQYF.